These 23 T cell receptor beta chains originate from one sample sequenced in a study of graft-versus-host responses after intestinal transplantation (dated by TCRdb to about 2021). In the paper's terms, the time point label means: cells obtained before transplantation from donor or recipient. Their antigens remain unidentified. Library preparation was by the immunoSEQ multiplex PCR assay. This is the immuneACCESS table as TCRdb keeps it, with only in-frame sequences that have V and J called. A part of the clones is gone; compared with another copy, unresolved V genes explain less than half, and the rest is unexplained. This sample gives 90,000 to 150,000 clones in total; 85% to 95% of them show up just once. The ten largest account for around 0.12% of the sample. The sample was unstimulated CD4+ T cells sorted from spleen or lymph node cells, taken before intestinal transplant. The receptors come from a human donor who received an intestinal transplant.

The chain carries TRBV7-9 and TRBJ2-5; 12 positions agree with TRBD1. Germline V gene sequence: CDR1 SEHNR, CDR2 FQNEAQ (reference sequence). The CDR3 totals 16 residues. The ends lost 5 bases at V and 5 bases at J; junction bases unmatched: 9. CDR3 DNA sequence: TGTGCCAGCAGCACTACCGGGACAGGGGGCAGCGAGACCCAGTACTTC. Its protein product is CASSTTGTGGSETQYF. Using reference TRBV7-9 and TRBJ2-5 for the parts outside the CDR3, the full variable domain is DTGVSQNPRHKITKRGQNVTFRCDPISEHNRLYWYRQTLGQGPEFLTYFQNEAQLEKSRLLSDRFSAERPKGSFSTLEIQRTEQGDSAMYLCASSTTGTGGSETQYFGPGTRLLVL.

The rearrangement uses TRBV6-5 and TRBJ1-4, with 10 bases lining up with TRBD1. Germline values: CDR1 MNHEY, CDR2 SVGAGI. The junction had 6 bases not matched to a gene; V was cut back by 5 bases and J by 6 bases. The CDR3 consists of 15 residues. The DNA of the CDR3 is TGTGCCAGCAGTACTTATGGGACAGGGGATGAAAAACTGTTTTTT. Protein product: CASSTYGTGDEKLFF.

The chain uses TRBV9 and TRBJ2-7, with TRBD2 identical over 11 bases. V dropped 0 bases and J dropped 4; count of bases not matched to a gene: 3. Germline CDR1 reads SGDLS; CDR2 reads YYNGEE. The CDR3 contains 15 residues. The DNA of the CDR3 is TGTGCCAGCAGCGTAGGGACTAGCGGGTTTTACGAGCAGTACTTC. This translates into CASSVGTSGFYEQYF.

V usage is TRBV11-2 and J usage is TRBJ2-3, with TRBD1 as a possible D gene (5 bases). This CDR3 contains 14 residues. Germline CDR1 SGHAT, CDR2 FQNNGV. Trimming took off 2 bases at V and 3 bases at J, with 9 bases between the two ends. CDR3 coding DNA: TGTGCCAGCAGCTTATCAGGGTATACAGATACGCAGTATTTT. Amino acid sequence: CASSLSGYTDTQYF.

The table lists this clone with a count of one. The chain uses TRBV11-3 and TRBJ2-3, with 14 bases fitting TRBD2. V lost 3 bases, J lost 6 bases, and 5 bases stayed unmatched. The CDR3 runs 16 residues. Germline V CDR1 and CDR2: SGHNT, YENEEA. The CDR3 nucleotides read TGTGCCAGCAGCTTGGGACTAGCGGGAGTCGGTGATACGCAGTATTTT. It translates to CASSLGLAGVGDTQYF.

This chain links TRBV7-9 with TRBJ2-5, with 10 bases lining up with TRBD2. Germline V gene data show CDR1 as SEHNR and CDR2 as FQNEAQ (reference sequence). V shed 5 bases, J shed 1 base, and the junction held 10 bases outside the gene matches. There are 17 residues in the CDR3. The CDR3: CASSRRSPSGSQETQYF. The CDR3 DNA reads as TGTGCCAGCAGCCGAAGATCCCCTAGCGGGAGCCAAGAGACCCAGTACTTC.

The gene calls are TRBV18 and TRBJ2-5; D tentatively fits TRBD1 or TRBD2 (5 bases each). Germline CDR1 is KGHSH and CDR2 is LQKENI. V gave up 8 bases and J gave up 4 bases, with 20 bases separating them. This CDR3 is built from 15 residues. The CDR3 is CASLSTGTTGETQYF. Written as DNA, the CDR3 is TGTGCCAGCCTGTCGACCGGGACGACGGGAGAGACCCAGTACTTC. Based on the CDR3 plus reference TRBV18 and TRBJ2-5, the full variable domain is NAGVMQNPRHLVRRRGQEARLRCSPMKGHSHVYWYRQLPEEGLKFMVYLQKENIIDESGMPKERFSAEFPKEGPSILRIQQVVRGDSAAYFCASLSTGTTGETQYFGPGTRLLVL.

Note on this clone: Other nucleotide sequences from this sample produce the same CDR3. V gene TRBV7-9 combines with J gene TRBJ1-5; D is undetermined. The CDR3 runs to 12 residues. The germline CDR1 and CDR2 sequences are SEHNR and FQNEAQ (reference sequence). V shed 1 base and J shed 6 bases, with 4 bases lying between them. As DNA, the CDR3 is TGTGCCAGCAGCTTAGGAGCTCAGCCCCAGCATTTT. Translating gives CASSLGAQPQHF. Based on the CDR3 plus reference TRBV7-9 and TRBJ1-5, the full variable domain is DTGVSQNPRHKITKRGQNVTFRCDPISEHNRLYWYRQTLGQGPEFLTYFQNEAQLEKSRLLSDRFSAERPKGSFSTLEIQRTEQGDSAMYLCASSLGAQPQHFGDGTRLSIL.

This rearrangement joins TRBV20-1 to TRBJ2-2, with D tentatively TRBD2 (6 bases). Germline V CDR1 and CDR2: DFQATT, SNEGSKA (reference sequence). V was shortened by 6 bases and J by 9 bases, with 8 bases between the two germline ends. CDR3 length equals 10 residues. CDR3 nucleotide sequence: TGCAGTGCCGGGGGTCGGGAGCTGTTTTTT. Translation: CSAGGRELFF.

The CDR3 bases are TGTGCCAGCAGCTCGGGAGGGATCCCTGAAAAACTGTTTTTT. Translation: CASSSGGIPEKLFF. This rearrangement joins TRBV5-6 to TRBJ1-4; no clear D. V was shortened by 3 bases and J by 7 bases, with 13 bases between the two germline ends. Germline CDR1 SGHDT, CDR2 YYEEEE. The CDR3 is 14 residues long.

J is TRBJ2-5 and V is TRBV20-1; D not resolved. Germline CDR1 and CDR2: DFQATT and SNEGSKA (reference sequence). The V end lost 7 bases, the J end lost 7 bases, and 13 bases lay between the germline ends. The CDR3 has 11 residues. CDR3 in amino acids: CSVRDALTQYF. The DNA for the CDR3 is TGCAGTGTCCGAGATGCTTTGACCCAGTACTTC.

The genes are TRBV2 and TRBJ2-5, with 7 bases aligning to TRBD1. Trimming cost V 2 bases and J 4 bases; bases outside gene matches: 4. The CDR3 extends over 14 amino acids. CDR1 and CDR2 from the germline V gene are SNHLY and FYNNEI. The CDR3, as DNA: TGTGCCAGCAGTGAACTGACAGGGAGAGAGACCCAGTACTTC. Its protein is CASSELTGRETQYF.

CDR3 protein: CASSLDTRNTIYF. CDR3 nucleotide sequence: TGTGCCAGCAGCTTGGACACACGAAACACCATATATTTT. This sequence joins TRBV5-8 and TRBJ1-3; D gene uncertain. The CDR3 is 13 amino acids. Germline CDR1 and CDR2: SGHTS and YDEGEE. Trimming removed 0 bases at V and 5 bases at J, with 6 bases between. The whole variable domain, remainder taken from reference TRBV5-8 and TRBJ1-3, is EAGVTQSPTHLIKTRGQQATLRCSPISGHTSVYWYQQALGLGLQFLLWYDEGEERNRGNFPPRFSGRQFPNYSSELNVNALELEDSALYLCASSLDTRNTIYFGEGSWLTVV.

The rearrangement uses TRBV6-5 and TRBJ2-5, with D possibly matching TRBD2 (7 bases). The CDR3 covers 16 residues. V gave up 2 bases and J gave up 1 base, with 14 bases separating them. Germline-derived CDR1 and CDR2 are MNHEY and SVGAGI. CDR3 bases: TGTGCCAGCAGTTACGGGATAGGGGGGGGCCAAGAGACCCAGTACTTC. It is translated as CASSYGIGGGQETQYF.

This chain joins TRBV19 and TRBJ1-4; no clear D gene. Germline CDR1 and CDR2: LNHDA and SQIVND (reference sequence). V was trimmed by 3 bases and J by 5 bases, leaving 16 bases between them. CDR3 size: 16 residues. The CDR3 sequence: CASSIAWDILNEKLFF. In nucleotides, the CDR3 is TGTGCCAGTAGTATTGCTTGGGATATCCTCAATGAAAAACTGTTTTTT.

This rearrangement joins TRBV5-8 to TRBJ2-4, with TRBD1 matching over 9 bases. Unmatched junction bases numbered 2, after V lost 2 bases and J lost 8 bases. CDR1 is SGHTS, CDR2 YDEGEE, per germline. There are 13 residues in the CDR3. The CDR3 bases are TGTGCCAGCAGCTTTGGGGACAGGGACATTCAGTACTTC. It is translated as CASSFGDRDIQYF.

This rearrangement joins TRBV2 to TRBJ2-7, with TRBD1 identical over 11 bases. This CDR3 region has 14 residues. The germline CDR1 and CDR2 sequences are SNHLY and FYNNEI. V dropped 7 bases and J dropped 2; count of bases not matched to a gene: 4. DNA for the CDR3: TGTGCCAGCAAAGGACAGGGGGCGCCCTACGAGCAGTACTTC. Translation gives CASKGQGAPYEQYF.

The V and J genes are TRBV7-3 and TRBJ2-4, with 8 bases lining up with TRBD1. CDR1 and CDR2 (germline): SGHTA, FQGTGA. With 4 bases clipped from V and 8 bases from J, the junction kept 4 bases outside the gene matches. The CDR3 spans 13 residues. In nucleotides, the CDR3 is TGTGCCAGCAGCTCCCAGACAGGGGACATTCAGTACTTC. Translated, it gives CASSSQTGDIQYF.

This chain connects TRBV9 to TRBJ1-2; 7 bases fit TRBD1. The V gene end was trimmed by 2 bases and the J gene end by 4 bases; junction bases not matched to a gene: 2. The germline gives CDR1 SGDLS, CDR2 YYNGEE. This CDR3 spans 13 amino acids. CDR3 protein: CASSVPGGYGYTF. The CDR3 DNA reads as TGTGCCAGCAGCGTCCCAGGGGGCTATGGCTACACCTTC.

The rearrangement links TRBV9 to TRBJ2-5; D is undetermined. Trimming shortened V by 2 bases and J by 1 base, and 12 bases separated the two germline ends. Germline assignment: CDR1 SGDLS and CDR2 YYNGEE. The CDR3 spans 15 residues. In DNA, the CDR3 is TGTGCCAGCAGCGTTTTCGGGCTCGGCCAAGAGACCCAGTACTTC. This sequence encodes CASSVFGLGQETQYF. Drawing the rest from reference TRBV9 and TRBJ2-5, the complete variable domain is DSGVTQTPKHLITATGQRVTLRCSPRSGDLSVYWYQQSLDQGLQFLIQYYNGEERAKGNILERFSAQQFPDLHSELNLSSLELGDSALYFCASSVFGLGQETQYFGPGTRLLVL.

The CDR3 loop is CASSLTQAGAFGQYF. CDR3 sequence (DNA): TGTGCCAGCAGCTTAACGCAAGCGGGAGCATTCGGGCAGTACTTC. The rearrangement joins TRBV7-8 to TRBJ2-7; the match to TRBD2 covers 8 bases. V shed 2 bases, J shed 9 bases, and the junction held 12 bases outside the gene matches. The germline V gene has CDR1 SGHVS and CDR2 FQNEAQ. The CDR3 sequence is 15 residues long.

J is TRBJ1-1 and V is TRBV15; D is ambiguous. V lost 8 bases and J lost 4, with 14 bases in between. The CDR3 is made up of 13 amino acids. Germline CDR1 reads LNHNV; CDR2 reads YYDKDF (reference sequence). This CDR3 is CATGGSSPTEAFF. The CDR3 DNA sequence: TGTGCCACCGGCGGGTCCAGCCCCACTGAAGCTTTCTTT. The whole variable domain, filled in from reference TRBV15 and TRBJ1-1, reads DAMVIQNPRYQVTQFGKPVTLSCSQTLNHNVMYWYQQKSSQAPKLLFHYYDKDFNNEADTPDNFQSRRPNTSFCFLDIRSPGLGDTAMYLCATGGSSPTEAFFGQGTRLTVV.

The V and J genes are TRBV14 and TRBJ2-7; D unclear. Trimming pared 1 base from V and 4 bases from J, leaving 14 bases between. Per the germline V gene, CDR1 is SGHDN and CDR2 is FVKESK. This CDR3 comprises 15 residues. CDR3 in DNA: TGTGCCAGCAGCCAAGGGCGGCCGCCGCAATACGAGCAGTACTTC. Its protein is CASSQGRPPQYEQYF.